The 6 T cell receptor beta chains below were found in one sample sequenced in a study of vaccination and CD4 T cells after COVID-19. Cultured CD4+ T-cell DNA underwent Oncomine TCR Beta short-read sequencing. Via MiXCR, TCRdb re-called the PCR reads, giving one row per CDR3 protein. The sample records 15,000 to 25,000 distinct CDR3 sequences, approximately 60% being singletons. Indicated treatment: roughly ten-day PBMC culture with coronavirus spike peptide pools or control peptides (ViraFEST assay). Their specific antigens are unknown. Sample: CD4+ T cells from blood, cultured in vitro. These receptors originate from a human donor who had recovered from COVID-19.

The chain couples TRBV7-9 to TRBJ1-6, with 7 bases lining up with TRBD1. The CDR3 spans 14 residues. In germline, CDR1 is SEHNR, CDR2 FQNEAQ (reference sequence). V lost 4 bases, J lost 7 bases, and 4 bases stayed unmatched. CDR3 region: CASSSGTANSPLHF. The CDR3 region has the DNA TGTGCCAGCAGCTCCGGGACAGCCAATTCACCCCTCCACTTT. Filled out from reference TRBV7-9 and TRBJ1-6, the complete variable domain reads DTGVSQNPRHKITKRGQNVTFRCDPISEHNRLYWYRQTLGQGPEFLTYFQNEAQLEKSRLLSDRFSAERPKGSFSTLEIQRTEQGDSAMYLCASSSGTANSPLHFGNGTRLTVT.

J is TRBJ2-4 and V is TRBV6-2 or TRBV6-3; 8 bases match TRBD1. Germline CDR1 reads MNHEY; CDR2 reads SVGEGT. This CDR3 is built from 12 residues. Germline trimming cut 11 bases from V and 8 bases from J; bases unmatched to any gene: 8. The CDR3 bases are TGTGCCGCCGGGCCACAGGGGGACATTCAGTACTTC. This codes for CAAGPQGDIQYF.

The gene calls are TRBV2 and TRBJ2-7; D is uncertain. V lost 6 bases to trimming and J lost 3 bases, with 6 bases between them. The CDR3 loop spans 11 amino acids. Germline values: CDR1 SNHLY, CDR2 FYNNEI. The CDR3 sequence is CASSLRYEQYF. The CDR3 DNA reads TGTGCCAGCAGCCTCCGCTACGAGCAGTACTTC. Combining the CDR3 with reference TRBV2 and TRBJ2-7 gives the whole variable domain EPEVTQTPSHQVTQMGQEVILRCVPISNHLYFYWYRQILGQKVEFLVSFYNNEISEKSEIFDDQFSVERPDGSNFTLKIRSTKLEDSAMYFCASSLRYEQYFGPGTRLTVT.

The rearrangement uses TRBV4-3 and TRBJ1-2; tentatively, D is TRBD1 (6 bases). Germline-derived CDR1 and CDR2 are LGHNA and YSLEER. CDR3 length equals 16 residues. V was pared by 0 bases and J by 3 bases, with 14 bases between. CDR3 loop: CASSQDTGAWYYGYTF. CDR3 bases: TGCGCCAGCAGCCAAGATACGGGGGCATGGTACTATGGCTACACCTTC.

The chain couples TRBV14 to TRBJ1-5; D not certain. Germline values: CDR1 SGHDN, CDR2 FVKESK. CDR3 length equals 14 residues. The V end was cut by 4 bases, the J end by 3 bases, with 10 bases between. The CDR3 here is CASSLPGVNQPQHF. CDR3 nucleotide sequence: TGTGCCAGCAGCCTACCGGGAGTCAATCAGCCCCAGCATTTT.

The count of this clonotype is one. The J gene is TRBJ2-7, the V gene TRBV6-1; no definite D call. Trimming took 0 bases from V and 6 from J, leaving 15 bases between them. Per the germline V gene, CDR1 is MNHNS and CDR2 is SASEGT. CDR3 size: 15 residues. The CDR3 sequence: CASSEALGARSEQYF. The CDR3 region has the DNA TGTGCCAGCAGTGAAGCGCTAGGCGCCCGTAGCGAGCAGTACTTC.